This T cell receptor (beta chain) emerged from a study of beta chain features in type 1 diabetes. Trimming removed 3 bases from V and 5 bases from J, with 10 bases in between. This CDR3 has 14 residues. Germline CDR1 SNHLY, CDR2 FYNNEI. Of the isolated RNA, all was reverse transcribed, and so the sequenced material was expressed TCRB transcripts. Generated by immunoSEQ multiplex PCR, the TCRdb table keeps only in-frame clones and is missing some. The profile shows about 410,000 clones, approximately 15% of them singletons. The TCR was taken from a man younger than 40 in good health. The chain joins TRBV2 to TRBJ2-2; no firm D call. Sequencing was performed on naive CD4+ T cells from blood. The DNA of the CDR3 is TGTGCCAGCAGTGAGGTCCCCGCAACCGGGGAGCTGTTTTTT. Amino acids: CASSEVPATGELFF.